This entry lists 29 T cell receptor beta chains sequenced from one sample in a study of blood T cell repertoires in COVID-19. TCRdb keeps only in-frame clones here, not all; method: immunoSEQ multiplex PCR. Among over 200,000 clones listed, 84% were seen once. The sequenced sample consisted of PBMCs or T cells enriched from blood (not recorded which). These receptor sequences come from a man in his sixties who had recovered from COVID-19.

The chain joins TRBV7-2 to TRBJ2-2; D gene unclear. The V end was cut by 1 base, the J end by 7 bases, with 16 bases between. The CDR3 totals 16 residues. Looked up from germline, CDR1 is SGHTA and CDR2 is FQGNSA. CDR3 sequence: CASSLVLGGSGGELFF. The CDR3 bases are TGTGCCAGCAGCTTAGTTTTAGGCGGCTCGGGCGGGGAGCTGTTTTTT.

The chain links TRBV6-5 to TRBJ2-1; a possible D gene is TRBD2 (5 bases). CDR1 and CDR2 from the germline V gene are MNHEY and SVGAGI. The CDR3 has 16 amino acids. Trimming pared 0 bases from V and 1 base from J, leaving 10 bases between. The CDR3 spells CASSYSPRRSYNEQFF. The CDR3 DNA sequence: TGTGCCAGCAGTTACTCCCCTAGGAGGTCCTACAATGAGCAGTTCTTC.

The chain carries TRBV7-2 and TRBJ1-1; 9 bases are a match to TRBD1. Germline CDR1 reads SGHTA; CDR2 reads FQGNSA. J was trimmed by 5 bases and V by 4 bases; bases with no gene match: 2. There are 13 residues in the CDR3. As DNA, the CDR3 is TGTGCCAGCAGCTCACAGGGGGCAACTGAAGCTTTCTTT. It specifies CASSSQGATEAFF.

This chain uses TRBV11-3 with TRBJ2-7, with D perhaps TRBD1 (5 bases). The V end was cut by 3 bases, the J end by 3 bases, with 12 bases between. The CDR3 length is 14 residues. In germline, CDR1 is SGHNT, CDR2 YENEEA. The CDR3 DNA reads TGTGCCAGCAGCTTTAGGGGTGCTGGCTACGAGCAGTACTTC. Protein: CASSFRGAGYEQYF. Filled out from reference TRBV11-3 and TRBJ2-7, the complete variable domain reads EAGVVQSPRYKIIEKKQPVAFWCNPISGHNTLYWYLQNLGQGPELLIRYENEEAVDDSQLPKDRFSAERLKGVDSTLKIQPAELGDSAVYLCASSFRGAGYEQYFGPGTRLTVT.

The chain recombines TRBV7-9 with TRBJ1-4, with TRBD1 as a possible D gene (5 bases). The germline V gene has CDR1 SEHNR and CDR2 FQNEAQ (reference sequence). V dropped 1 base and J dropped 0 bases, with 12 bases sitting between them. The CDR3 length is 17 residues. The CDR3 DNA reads TGTGCCAGCAGCTTAGTTACGGACATCTCAACTAATGAAAAACTGTTTTTT. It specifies CASSLVTDISTNEKLFF.

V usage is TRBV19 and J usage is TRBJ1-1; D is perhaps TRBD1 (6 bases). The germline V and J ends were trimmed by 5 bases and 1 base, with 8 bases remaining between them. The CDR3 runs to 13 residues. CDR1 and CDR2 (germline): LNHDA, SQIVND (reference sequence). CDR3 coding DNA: TGTGCCAGTAGTCTCAGGGGGAACACTGAAGCTTTCTTT. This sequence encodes CASSLRGNTEAFF. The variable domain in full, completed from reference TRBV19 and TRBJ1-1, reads DGGITQSPKYLFRKEGQNVTLSCEQNLNHDAMYWYRQDPGQGLRLIYYSQIVNDFQKGDIAEGYSVSREKKESFPLTVTSAQKNPTAFYLCASSLRGNTEAFFGQGTRLTVV.

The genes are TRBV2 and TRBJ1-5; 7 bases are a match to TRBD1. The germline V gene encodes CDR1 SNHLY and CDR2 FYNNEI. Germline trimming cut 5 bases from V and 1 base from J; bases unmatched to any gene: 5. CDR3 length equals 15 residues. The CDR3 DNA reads TGTGCCAGCAGTACAGGACAGGTCAGCAATCAGCCCCAGCATTTT. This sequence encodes CASSTGQVSNQPQHF.

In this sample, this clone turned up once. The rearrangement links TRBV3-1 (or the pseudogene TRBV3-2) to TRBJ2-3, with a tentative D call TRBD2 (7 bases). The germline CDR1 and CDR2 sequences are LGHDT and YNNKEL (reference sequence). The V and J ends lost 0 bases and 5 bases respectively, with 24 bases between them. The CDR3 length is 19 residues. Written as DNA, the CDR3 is TGTGCCAGCAGCCAAGACGCGGGCCGCTGGAGGGGGGGAGGAGATACGCAGTATTTT. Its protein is CASSQDAGRWRGGGDTQYF.

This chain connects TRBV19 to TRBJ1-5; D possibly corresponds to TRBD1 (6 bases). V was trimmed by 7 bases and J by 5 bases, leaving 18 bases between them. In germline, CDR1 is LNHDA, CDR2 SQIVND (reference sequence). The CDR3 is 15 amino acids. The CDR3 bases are TGTGCCAGTAAAGGTCAGGGGCTTCTGCATCAGCCCCAGCATTTT. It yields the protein CASKGQGLLHQPQHF.

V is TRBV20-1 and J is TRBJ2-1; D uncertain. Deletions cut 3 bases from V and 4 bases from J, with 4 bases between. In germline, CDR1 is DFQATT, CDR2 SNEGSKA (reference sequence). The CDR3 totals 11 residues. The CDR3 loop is CSASIYNEQFF. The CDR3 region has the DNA TGCAGTGCTAGTATATACAATGAGCAGTTCTTC.

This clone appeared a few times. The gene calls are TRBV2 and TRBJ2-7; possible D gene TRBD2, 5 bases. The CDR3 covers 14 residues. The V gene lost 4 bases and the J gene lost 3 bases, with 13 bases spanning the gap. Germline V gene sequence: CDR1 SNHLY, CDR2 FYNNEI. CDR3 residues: CASSALRVGYEQYF. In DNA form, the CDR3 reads TGTGCCAGCAGTGCCTTGAGGGTGGGCTACGAGCAGTACTTC.

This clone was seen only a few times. The CDR3 nucleotides read TGCGCCAGCAGTGTTGGCAGGGACACTGAAGCTTTCTTT. Amino acids: CASSVGRDTEAFF. This rearrangement joins TRBV10-1 to TRBJ1-1; D possibly corresponds to TRBD1 (5 bases). The CDR3 is made up of 13 amino acids. Looked up from germline, CDR1 is WNHNN and CDR2 is SYGVQD (reference sequence). The ends were cut back, 4 bases at V and 3 bases at J, with 9 bases in the middle.

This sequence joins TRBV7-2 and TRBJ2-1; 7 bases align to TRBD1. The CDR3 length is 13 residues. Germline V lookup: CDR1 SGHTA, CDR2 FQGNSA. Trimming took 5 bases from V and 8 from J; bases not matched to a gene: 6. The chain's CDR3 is CASSTGQGDEQFF. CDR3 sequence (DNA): TGTGCCAGCAGCACGGGGCAGGGGGATGAGCAGTTCTTC.

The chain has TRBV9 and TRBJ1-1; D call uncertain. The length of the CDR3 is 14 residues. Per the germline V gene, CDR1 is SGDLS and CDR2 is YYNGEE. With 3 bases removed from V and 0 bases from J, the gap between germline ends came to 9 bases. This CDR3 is CASSATGLNTEAFF. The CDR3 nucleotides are TGTGCCAGCAGCGCGACCGGGTTGAACACTGAAGCTTTCTTT.

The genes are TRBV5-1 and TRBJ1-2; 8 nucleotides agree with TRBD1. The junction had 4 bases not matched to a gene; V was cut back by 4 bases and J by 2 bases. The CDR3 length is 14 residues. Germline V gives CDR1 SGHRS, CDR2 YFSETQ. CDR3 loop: CASSVGQANYGYTF. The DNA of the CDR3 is TGCGCCAGCAGCGTGGGACAGGCGAACTATGGCTACACCTTC.

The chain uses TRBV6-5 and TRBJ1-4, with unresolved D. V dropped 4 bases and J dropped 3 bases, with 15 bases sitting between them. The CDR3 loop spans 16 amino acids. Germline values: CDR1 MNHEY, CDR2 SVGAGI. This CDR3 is CASSWGGRGANEKLFF. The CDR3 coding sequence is TGTGCCAGCAGTTGGGGAGGCCGTGGGGCTAATGAAAAACTGTTTTTT.

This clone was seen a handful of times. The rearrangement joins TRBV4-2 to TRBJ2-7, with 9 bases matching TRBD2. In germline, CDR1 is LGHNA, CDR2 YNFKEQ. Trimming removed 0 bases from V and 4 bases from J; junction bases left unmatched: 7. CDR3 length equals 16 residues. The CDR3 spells CASSQDPSGGPYEQYF. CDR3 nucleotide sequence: TGTGCCAGCAGCCAAGACCCCAGCGGGGGGCCGTACGAGCAGTACTTC.

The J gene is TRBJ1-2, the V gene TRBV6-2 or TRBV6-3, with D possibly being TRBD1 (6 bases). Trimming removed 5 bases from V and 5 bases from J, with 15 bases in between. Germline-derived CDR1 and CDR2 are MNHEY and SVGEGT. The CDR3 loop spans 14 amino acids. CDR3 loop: CASSNGPQGYGYTF. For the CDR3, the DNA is TGTGCCAGCAGTAACGGGCCGCAGGGGTATGGCTACACCTTC.

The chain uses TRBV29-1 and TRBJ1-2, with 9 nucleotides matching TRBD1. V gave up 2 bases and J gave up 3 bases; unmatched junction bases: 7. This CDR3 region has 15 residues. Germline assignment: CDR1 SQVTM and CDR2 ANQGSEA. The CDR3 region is CSVESGQGSDYGYTF. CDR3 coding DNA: TGCAGCGTTGAATCGGGACAGGGCTCTGACTATGGCTACACCTTC.

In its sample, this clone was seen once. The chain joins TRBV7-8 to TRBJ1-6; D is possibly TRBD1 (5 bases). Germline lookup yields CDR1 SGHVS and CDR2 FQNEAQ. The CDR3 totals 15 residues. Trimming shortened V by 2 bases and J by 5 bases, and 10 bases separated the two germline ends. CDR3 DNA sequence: TGTGCCAGCAGCTTACAGACAGCGAATAATTCACCCCTCCACTTT. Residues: CASSLQTANNSPLHF.

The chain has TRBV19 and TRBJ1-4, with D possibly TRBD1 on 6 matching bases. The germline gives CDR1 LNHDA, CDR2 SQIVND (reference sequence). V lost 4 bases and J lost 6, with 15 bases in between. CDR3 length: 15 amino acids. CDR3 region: CASSTSRGQYEKLFF. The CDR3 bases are TGTGCCAGTAGTACCTCGAGGGGACAATATGAAAAACTGTTTTTT.

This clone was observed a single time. CDR3 protein: CAGSGMLNTEAFF. The CDR3 DNA follows: TGTGCCGGATCAGGGATGCTGAACACTGAAGCTTTCTTT. The chain combines TRBV2 with TRBJ1-1, with TRBD1 as a possible D gene (5 bases). Trimming took 11 bases from V and 0 from J, leaving 13 bases between them. The germline V gene encodes CDR1 SNHLY and CDR2 FYNNEI. The CDR3 has 13 residues.

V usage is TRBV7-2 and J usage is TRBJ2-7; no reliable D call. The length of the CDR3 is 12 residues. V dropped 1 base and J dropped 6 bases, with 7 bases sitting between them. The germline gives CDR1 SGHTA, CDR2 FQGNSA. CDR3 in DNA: TGTGCCAGCAGCTTAGGGGCGCCCGAGCAGTACTTC. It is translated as CASSLGAPEQYF. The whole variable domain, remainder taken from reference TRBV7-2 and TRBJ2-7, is GAGVSQSPSNKVTEKGKDVELRCDPISGHTALYWYRQSLGQGLEFLIYFQGNSAPDKSGLPSDRFSAERTGGSVSTLTIQRTQQEDSAVYLCASSLGAPEQYFGPGTRLTVT.

The CDR3 loop reads CASSPSGTGGGKQYF. The DNA for the CDR3 is TGTGCCAGCAGTCCCTCCGGGACAGGGGGCGGTAAGCAGTACTTC. This sequence joins TRBV2 and TRBJ2-7, with 12 positions matching TRBD1. The CDR3 contains 15 residues. Unmatched junction bases numbered 10, after V lost 5 bases and J lost 8 bases. The germline V gene has CDR1 SNHLY and CDR2 FYNNEI.

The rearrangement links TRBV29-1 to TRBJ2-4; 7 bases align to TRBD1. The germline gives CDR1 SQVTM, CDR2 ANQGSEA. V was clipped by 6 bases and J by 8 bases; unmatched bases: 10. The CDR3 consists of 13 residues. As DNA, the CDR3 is TGCAGCGTAACGCCAGGGGGAGTAGACATTCAGTACTTC. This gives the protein CSVTPGGVDIQYF. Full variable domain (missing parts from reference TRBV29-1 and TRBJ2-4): SAVISQKPSRDICQRGTSLTIQCQVDSQVTMMFWYRQQPGQSLTLIATANQGSEATYESGFVIDKFPISRPNLTFSTLTVSNMSPEDSSIYLCSVTPGGVDIQYFGAGTRLSVL.

The DNA of the CDR3 is TGCGCCAGCAGCCAAAGTGTTCGGCAGGGGGTAGAGACCCAGTACTTC. This sequence encodes CASSQSVRQGVETQYF. The chain links TRBV4-3 to TRBJ2-5; TRBD1 matches 7 bases. From germline, CDR1 is LGHNA and CDR2 YSLEER. With V trimmed by 2 bases and J by 4 bases, 10 bases remained unmatched. CDR3 length: 16 residues.

CDR3 region: CASRGEAQTSKETQYF. The DNA of the CDR3 is TGTGCCAGCAGGGGTGAGGCTCAAACTTCCAAAGAGACCCAGTACTTC. J is TRBJ2-5 and V is TRBV6-6; no clear D gene. Germline V gives CDR1 MNHNY, CDR2 SVGAGI (reference sequence). V was pared by 6 bases and J by 3 bases, with 20 bases between. The CDR3 runs to 16 residues.

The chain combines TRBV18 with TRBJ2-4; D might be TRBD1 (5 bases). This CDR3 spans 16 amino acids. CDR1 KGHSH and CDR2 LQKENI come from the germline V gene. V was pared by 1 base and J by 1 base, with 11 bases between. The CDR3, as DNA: TGTGCCAGCTCACCACTACAGACAGTTGCCAAAAACATTCAGTACTTC. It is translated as CASSPLQTVAKNIQYF.

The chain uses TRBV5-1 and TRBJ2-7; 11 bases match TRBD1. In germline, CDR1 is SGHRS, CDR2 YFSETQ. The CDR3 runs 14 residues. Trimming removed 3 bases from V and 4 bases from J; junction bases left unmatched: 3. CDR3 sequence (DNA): TGCGCCAGCAGCTGGACAGGGGGCGGGTACGAGCAGTACTTC. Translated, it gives CASSWTGGGYEQYF.